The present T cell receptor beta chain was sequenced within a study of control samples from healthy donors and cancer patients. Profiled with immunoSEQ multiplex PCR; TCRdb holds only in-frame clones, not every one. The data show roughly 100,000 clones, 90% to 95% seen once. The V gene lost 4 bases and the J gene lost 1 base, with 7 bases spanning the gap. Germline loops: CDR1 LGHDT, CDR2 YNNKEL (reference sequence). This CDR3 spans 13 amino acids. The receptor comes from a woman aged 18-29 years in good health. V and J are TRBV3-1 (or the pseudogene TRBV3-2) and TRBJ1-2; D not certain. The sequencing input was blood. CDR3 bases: TGTGCCAGCAGCCGTAGTGTTAACTATGGCTACACCTTC. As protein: CASSRSVNYGYTF.